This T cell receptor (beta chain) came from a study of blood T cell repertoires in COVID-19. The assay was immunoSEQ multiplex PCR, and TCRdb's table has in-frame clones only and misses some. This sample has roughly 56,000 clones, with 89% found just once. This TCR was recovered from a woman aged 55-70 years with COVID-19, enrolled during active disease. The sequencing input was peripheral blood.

CDR3 amino acids: CASSLWGHFYEQYF. The CDR3, as DNA: TGTGCCAGCAGCTTGTGGGGGCATTTCTACGAGCAGTACTTC. V is TRBV5-6 and J is TRBJ2-7, with D perhaps TRBD1 (6 bases). The length of the CDR3 is 14 residues. Trimming removed 1 base at V and 3 bases at J, with 11 bases between. Looked up from germline, CDR1 is SGHDT and CDR2 is YYEEEE.